This passage covers 10 T cell receptor beta chains from one sample sequenced in a study of cytomegalovirus exposure and HLA in healthy donors. This PCR relied on a set of 60 Vbeta primers and 13 Jbeta primers. Sequencing was performed with immunoSEQ multiplex PCR; in TCRdb, only in-frame clones are kept and a portion is missing. The sample contains fewer than 200,000 clones, roughly 80% of which appear only once. Sequenced input: PBMCs. Source of these receptors: a female donor in good health and CMV-seronegative.

The gene calls are TRBV30 and TRBJ1-1; D call uncertain. V lost 0 bases, J lost 1 base, and 6 bases lay in between. This CDR3 spans 13 amino acids. Germline assignment: CDR1 GTSNPN and CDR2 SVGIG (reference sequence). CDR3 nucleotides: TGTGCCTGGAGTGTACAGACGAACACTGAAGCTTTCTTT. Its protein product is CAWSVQTNTEAFF.

The rearrangement uses TRBV7-3 and TRBJ2-1, with 7 bases matching TRBD2. Unmatched junction bases numbered 7, after V lost 1 base and J lost 7 bases. The CDR3 covers 15 residues. CDR1 SGHTA and CDR2 FQGTGA come from the germline V gene. The DNA of the CDR3 is TGTGCCAGCAGCTTAAGGGGGGGGACTTCAAATGAGCAGTTCTTC. It yields the protein CASSLRGGTSNEQFF.

This clone was seen a single time. In nucleotides, the CDR3 is TGTGCCAGCAGCTTAGCGCGGAGCGGGGGCCCAGATACGCAGTATTTT. Translated: CASSLARSGGPDTQYF. The rearrangement uses TRBV11-1 and TRBJ2-3; 8 nucleotides match TRBD2. Losses at the gene ends were 0 bases for V and 4 bases for J; bases not matched to a gene: 6. The CDR3 is made up of 16 amino acids. The germline gives CDR1 SGHAT, CDR2 FQDESV (reference sequence).

CDR3 sequence reads: CASSMTGMNTEAFF. The CDR3 DNA reads as TGTGCCAGCAGCATGACAGGGATGAACACTGAAGCTTTCTTT. J is TRBJ1-1 and V is TRBV5-4; 7 bases line up with TRBD1. This CDR3 has 14 amino acids. From germline, CDR1 is SGHNT and CDR2 YYREEE (reference sequence). The V gene end was trimmed by 4 bases and the J gene end by 0 bases; junction bases not matched to a gene: 3. Based on the CDR3 plus reference TRBV5-4 and TRBJ1-1, the full variable domain is ETGVTQSPTHLIKTRGQQVTLRCSSQSGHNTVSWYQQALGQGPQFIFQYYREEENGRGNFPPRFSGLQFPNYSSELNVNALELDDSALYLCASSMTGMNTEAFFGQGTRLTVV.

The chain couples TRBV5-6 to TRBJ2-7, with 7 bases matching TRBD1. The CDR3 has 15 amino acids. Losses at the gene ends were 2 bases for V and 0 bases for J; bases not matched to a gene: 5. Germline CDR1 SGHDT, CDR2 YYEEEE. The chain's CDR3 is CASSLTGAGSYEQYF. Written as DNA, the CDR3 is TGTGCCAGCAGCTTAACAGGGGCGGGCTCCTACGAGCAGTACTTC.

The chain is built from TRBV10-3 and TRBJ1-2; TRBD1 matches at 10 bases. The germline V gene encodes CDR1 ENHRY and CDR2 SYGVKD. CDR3 size: 15 residues. V gave up 3 bases and J gave up 3 bases; unmatched junction bases: 4. The CDR3 protein is CAISERDRGHYGYTF. In DNA form, the CDR3 reads TGTGCCATCAGTGAAAGGGACAGGGGCCACTATGGCTACACCTTC.

V is TRBV18 and J is TRBJ1-6; 7 nucleotides agree with TRBD1. Germline assignment: CDR1 KGHSH and CDR2 LQKENI. Trimming cost V 2 bases and J 10 bases; bases outside gene matches: 2. This CDR3 region has 13 residues. CDR3 sequence (DNA): TGTGCCAGCTCACCAGACAGGGACTCACCCCTCCACTTT. It encodes CASSPDRDSPLHF. Full variable domain (rest looked up from reference TRBV18 and TRBJ1-6): NAGVMQNPRHLVRRRGQEARLRCSPMKGHSHVYWYRQLPEEGLKFMVYLQKENIIDESGMPKERFSAEFPKEGPSILRIQQVVRGDSAAYFCASSPDRDSPLHFGNGTRLTVT.

This clone appeared a few times. The chain joins TRBV10-3 to TRBJ2-2, with 8 bases lining up with TRBD1. The V gene's germline CDR1 is ENHRY and CDR2 SYGVKD. This CDR3 is 15 amino acids long. The junction had 8 bases not matched to a gene; V was cut back by 8 bases and J by 3 bases. This CDR3 reads CAIPDREEDTGELFF. In DNA, the CDR3 is TGTGCCATCCCGGACAGGGAAGAGGACACCGGGGAGCTGTTTTTT.

The V call is TRBV18, the J call TRBJ1-4, with TRBD1 matching 7 bases. This CDR3 has 16 amino acids. Germline V gives CDR1 KGHSH, CDR2 LQKENI. V shed 2 bases and J 6 bases; nucleotides not matched to a gene: 9. CDR3 in amino acids: CASSPGSGTVYEKLFF. For the CDR3, the DNA is TGTGCCAGCTCACCAGGGTCAGGGACAGTCTATGAAAAACTGTTTTTT.

The chain recombines TRBV5-4 with TRBJ1-5, with TRBD1 identical over 9 bases. V lost 4 bases, J lost 1 base, and 3 bases stayed unmatched. CDR3 length: 15 residues. Germline V CDR1 and CDR2: SGHNT, YYREEE (reference sequence). DNA of the CDR3: TGTGCCAGCAGCATCGGGACAGGGAGCAATCAGCCCCAGCATTTT. This translates into CASSIGTGSNQPQHF.